This T cell receptor beta chain was recorded in a study of blood T cell repertoires in COVID-19. Repertoires were generated with immunoSEQ multiplex PCR, while TCRdb's copy carries only in-frame clones and drops some. The data show fewer than 200,000 clones, approximately 84% seen once. This CDR3 contains 16 residues. V was cut by 1 base and J by 5 bases, with 17 bases left in between. Per the germline V gene, CDR1 is SEHNR and CDR2 is FQNEAQ (reference sequence). The TCR was taken from a human donor with acute COVID-19. The donor label of this sample is uncertain. The chain employs TRBV7-9 and TRBJ2-5, with TRBD1 as a possible D gene (6 bases). The sequenced material came from PBMCs or T cells enriched from blood (not recorded which). In DNA form, the CDR3 reads TGTGCCAGCAGCTTAGTTGGACAGTCCCGAGGGGAGACCCAGTACTTC. This encodes CASSLVGQSRGETQYF.